The 11 T cell receptor beta chains reported below all come from one sample, sequenced in a study of breast tumors, draining lymph nodes, adjacent tissues (TCRdb year 2016). Library preparation used multiplex PCR. The listed sequencing device is Illumina HiSeq 2000. TCRdb passed the public sequencing reads through fastp at Q25 and MiXCR, retaining productive beta sequences. Every distinct CDR3 protein forms one entry, paired with its most common genes and DNA. The sample records 170,000 or so distinct CDR3 sequences, around a third of which are singletons. The top ten hold about 3.9% of the sample. The lymph node samples were taken from the axillary draining lymph nodes of breast cancer patients. The sample was axillary lymph node tissue. The receptors here all came from a female donor with breast cancer. Some clones in this sample may be carry-over from other donors' samples.

This rearrangement joins TRBV6-5 to TRBJ2-1; 9 bases agree with TRBD2. The CDR3 is 19 residues long. Germline values: CDR1 MNHEY, CDR2 SVGAGI. The J segment lost 0 bases and the V segment lost 1 base, leaving 10 bases of the junction unmatched. For the CDR3, the DNA is TGTGCCAGCAGTTACTGGGTTAGCGGGGGCTGGAGCTCCTACAATGAGCAGTTCTTC. It specifies CASSYWVSGGWSSYNEQFF.

This clonotype was observed many times. This chain connects TRBV9 to TRBJ2-3; no clear D. Trimming removed 2 bases from V and 3 bases from J, with 13 bases in between. CDR3 length: 15 residues. Per germline, CDR1 SGDLS and CDR2 YYNGEE. Here the CDR3 reads CASSVDGRPTDTQYF. CDR3 nucleotide sequence: TGTGCCAGCAGCGTTGACGGGCGACCTACAGATACGCAGTATTTT.

This clonotype was counted ten times or more. This rearrangement joins TRBV7-8 to TRBJ2-3; D could derive from TRBD1 or TRBD2 (5 bases each). The V end lost 4 bases, the J end lost 0 bases, and 11 bases lay between the germline ends. Germline CDR1 is SGHVS and CDR2 is FQNEAQ. The CDR3 spans 15 residues. This CDR3 is CASSYRDESTDTQYF. CDR3 nucleotide sequence: TGTGCCAGCAGCTACCGGGACGAGAGCACAGATACGCAGTATTTT.

V is TRBV10-2 and J is TRBJ1-6, with D perhaps TRBD1 (5 bases). Trimming shortened V by 10 bases and J by 5 bases, and 18 bases separated the two germline ends. Looked up from germline, CDR1 is WSHSY and CDR2 is SAAADI. This CDR3 contains 15 residues. The chain's CDR3 is CAIGDGLPHNSPLHF. CDR3 in DNA: TGCGCCATCGGGGACGGATTACCTCATAATTCACCCCTCCACTTT.

The V call is TRBV12-3 or TRBV12-4, the J call TRBJ2-2; D is unclear. V lost 3 bases and J 7 bases, leaving 3 bases between the germline ends. The CDR3 spans 11 residues. CDR3 sequence: CASSLNGELFF. Written as DNA, the CDR3 is TGTGCCAGCAGTTTGAACGGGGAGCTGTTTTTT.

This chain links TRBV10-3 with TRBJ1-2, with 8 bases that match TRBD1. Germline V gives CDR1 ENHRY, CDR2 SYGVKD. The CDR3 is 15 residues long. Losses at the gene ends were 7 bases for V and 1 base for J; bases not matched to a gene: 8. The CDR3 spells CAITLGTGDNYGYTF. DNA of the CDR3: TGTGCCATCACCCTTGGGACAGGTGATAACTATGGCTACACCTTC.

V and J are TRBV12-3 or TRBV12-4 and TRBJ2-2, with TRBD2 matching over 14 bases. V shed 5 bases, J shed 13 bases, and the junction held 0 bases outside the gene matches. The CDR3 has 12 residues. DNA of the CDR3: TGTGCCAGCAGTGGGACTAGCGGGAGGCTGTTTTTT. Protein: CASSGTSGRLFF.

V is TRBV10-2 and J is TRBJ2-7; 7 nucleotides agree with TRBD2. CDR3 length equals 15 residues. J lost 2 bases, V lost 5 bases, and 9 bases had no gene match. Germline assignment: CDR1 WSHSY and CDR2 SAAADI. CDR3 in DNA: TGCGCCAGCAGTTTAGCGGGCGAATTGGCCTACGAGCAGTACTTC. This encodes CASSLAGELAYEQYF.

This clonotype came up a few times. The J gene is TRBJ2-1, the V gene TRBV6-2 or TRBV6-3; 8 nucleotides align to TRBD2. V trimming: 2 bases; J trimming: 9 bases; junction bases outside the gene matches: 15. The germline CDR1 and CDR2 sequences are MNHEY and SVGEGT. The CDR3 has 17 amino acids. CDR3 sequence reads: CASSYQLAPGGPGEQFF. DNA of the CDR3: TGTGCCAGCAGTTACCAACTCGCCCCGGGGGGGCCGGGTGAGCAGTTCTTC.

This chain uses TRBV7-9 with TRBJ1-1; D is perhaps TRBD1 (5 bases). This CDR3 has 17 residues. The V end was cut by 1 base, the J end by 5 bases, with 20 bases between. Germline V gene data show CDR1 as SEHNR and CDR2 as FQNEAQ (reference sequence). The DNA for the CDR3 is TGTGCCAGCAGCTTAGGAGGGCTGGGGCGGGGAGGGACTGAAGCTTTCTTT. Its protein is CASSLGGLGRGGTEAFF.

Note on this clonotype: A much larger clone differs by one base, so this may be a read error. V and J are TRBV11-2 and TRBJ2-1; weak D call: TRBD1 (6 bases). The germline CDR1 and CDR2 sequences are SGHAT and FQNNGV. Between the trimmed V and J ends, which lost 4 bases and 9 bases, there was a span of 25 bases. The CDR3 is 17 amino acids. The CDR3 spells CASSSTKDSTSQGEQFF. Written as DNA, the CDR3 is TGTGCCAGCAGCTCAACCAAGGACTCCACATCACAGGGTGAGCAGTTCTTC.